What follows describes a single T cell receptor (beta chain). This receptor's antigen is unknown. No quality values exist for individual bases; no much larger clone is one base distant. This record comes from a study of T cells after yellow fever vaccination (dated by TCRdb to between 2018 and 2020). General notes on the study: Libraries from fractions with low cell numbers were prepared with the SMART-Seq v4 Ultra Low Input RNA kit. The cohort comprised two healthy male donors, one aged 18 to 30 and one aged 30 to 40 years. Blood was drawn at multiple timepoints before and after primary and secondary immunization, with bulk PBMC replicates and cell subsets isolated. To track T-cell clones before and after primary and booster YFV17D yellow fever vaccination, bulk TCR alpha and beta repertoires were sequenced longitudinally. The full study reports these points: Because abundant contaminating clonotypes from the bulk population could be contained in FACS-sorted repertoires, computational filtering was required. Compared with the primary T-cell response, the secondary T-cell response was weaker but faster, peaking on day 5 rather than day 15. A small fraction of clonotypes showed up in both the CD4 and CD8 compartments, probably as a result of convergent recombination. Only two donors were included in the study, so the extent to which the findings can be generalized is limited. After the booster, most of the clones that had expanded following primary vaccination were detected again (almost 98% of CD4 and around 87% of CD8), which suggests that memory was broadly maintained.

According to the germline V gene, CDR1 reads SGHRS and CDR2 reads YFSETQ. Between the V and J ends, shortened by 4 bases and 5 bases respectively, the junction contains 18 bases. Taken from cysteine to phenylalanine, the CDR3 has 16 residues. Just CDR3 DNA is preserved here, 48 bases in frame from base 1. The treatment or condition label of this sample denotes: live attenuated yellow fever vaccine strain. PBMCs were isolated from peripheral blood using a standard Ficoll-Paque protocol. Dynabeads CD4 and CD8 positive selection kits were used to isolate CD4 and CD8 T-cell fractions. TriZol was used to extract RNA from bulk PBMCs, CD4 and CD8 fractions, and dextramer-positive and dextramer-negative fractions. TCR cDNA was synthesized by 5'RACE template switching, which introduced a universal primer site and unique molecular identifiers. cDNA synthesis was primed from both the TCR alpha and TCR beta constant segments. Libraries were amplified in two PCR steps, with sample barcodes and sequencing adapters added in the second step. Sequencing of libraries was performed on Illumina HiSeq 2500 (2x100 bp) or NovaSeq (2x150 bp). For the original study's pipeline: Demultiplexing of reads and collapsing into UMI consensus sequences were performed with MIGEC, and V(D)J alignment was carried out with MiXCR. Vaccine-responding clonotypes were defined with edgeR using replicate PBMC samples, requiring FDR below 0.01 and a log2 fold change above 5 up to day 15. Each bulk clonotype received a CD4 or CD8 identity based on whether the sequenced CD4 or CD8 repertoire contained that clonotype at higher abundance. The public reads were reanalyzed by TCRdb: fastp trimming at Q25, MiXCR alignment, in-frame beta chains only. Rows merge per CDR3 protein into single entries with the most common DNA and genes. Here the V and J calls rest on TCRdb's processing, not on the authors' analysis. This sample comprises over 110,000 distinct CDR3 sequences, 7.7% of them detected only once. The ten largest account for 0.73% of the sample.

The receptor's source is a man aged 30-40 years who received the YFV17D yellow fever vaccine. The chain is encoded by TRBV5-1 joined to TRBJ2-2; a tentative D match to TRBD1 spans 6 bases. The sample here was CD4+ T cells sorted from PBMCs, taken 5 days after the yellow fever booster vaccination. In nucleotides, the sequence is TGCGCCAGCAGCACGCAGCCGGGACAAAGAACCGGGGAGCTGTTTTTT. This encodes CASSTQPGQRTGELFF.